This TCR beta chain is from a study of T-cell memory formation after mild COVID-19. Findings and limits, study-wide: Some SARS-CoV-2-responding clones were already detected in memory before infection.

This clonotype was picked up a small number of times. Its specificity is unknown. V lost 0 bases and J lost 3; bases outside the gene matches: 4. Per germline, CDR1 SGDLS and CDR2 YYNGEE. CDR3 size: 16 residues. A single record per CDR3 protein comes from TCRdb applying MiXCR to the 5' RACE reads. The table shows about 49,000 distinct CDR3 sequences, with around 7.3% occurring only once. The chain links TRBV9 to TRBJ2-1; 9 nucleotides match TRBD2. The sequenced sample was PBMCs or a T cell subset sorted from them (not recorded which). The sequence derives from a man between 18 and 29 years old who had mild COVID-19 (a few samples of this study predate the infection). Cell type and time point are not known. The CDR3 region is CASSVGGGALYNEQFF. The CDR3 region has the DNA TGTGCCAGCAGCGTAGGCGGGGGGGCGCTCTACAATGAGCAGTTCTTC.